The 32 T cell receptor beta chains below were found in one sample sequenced in a study of Ad26.COV2.S vaccination and SARS-CoV-2 variants. Libraries were prepared by immunoSEQ multiplex PCR; TCRdb keeps only in-frame clonotypes and omits some of them. Among some 350,000 clones listed, under 95% were seen once. This sample comprised peripheral blood, obtained after recovery from COVID-19. Every receptor here comes from a human donor who had recovered from COVID-19.

This chain links TRBV9 with TRBJ2-3; perhaps TRBD2 as D (6 bases). V was shortened by 2 bases and J by 3 bases, with 10 bases between the two germline ends. This CDR3 region has 14 residues. Per germline, CDR1 SGDLS and CDR2 YYNGEE. The CDR3: CASSVSGLTDTQYF. Written as DNA, the CDR3 is TGTGCCAGCAGCGTTAGCGGCCTAACAGATACGCAGTATTTT.

The chain uses TRBV6-2 or TRBV6-3 and TRBJ2-7; no clear D. The germline V gene encodes CDR1 MNHEY and CDR2 SVGEGT. The CDR3 loop spans 13 amino acids. Trimming took off 5 bases at V and 0 bases at J, with 8 bases between the two ends. This CDR3 reads CASSPDPSYEQYF. CDR3 sequence (DNA): TGTGCCAGCAGTCCGGATCCCTCCTACGAGCAGTACTTC.

Remarks on this clone: Other DNA sequences in this specimen translate into the identical CDR3. The chain couples TRBV6-5 to TRBJ1-5, with 8 bases fitting TRBD1. The CDR3 has 14 residues. The germline V gene encodes CDR1 MNHEY and CDR2 SVGAGI. Trimming took 6 bases from V and 2 from J; bases not matched to a gene: 3. DNA of the CDR3: TGTGCCAGCAGCTTACAGGGGGGCAATCAGCCCCAGCATTTT. It yields the protein CASSLQGGNQPQHF.

V is TRBV27 and J is TRBJ2-5; D unclear. V lost 3 bases to trimming and J lost 3 bases, with 14 bases between them. Per the germline V gene, CDR1 is MNHEY and CDR2 is SMNVEV (reference sequence). This CDR3 has 15 residues. The CDR3 bases are TGTGCCAGCAGTTTTCTTCCCAGCAGCAAAGAGACCCAGTACTTC. Its translation is CASSFLPSSKETQYF.

The chain links TRBV5-4 to TRBJ1-4, with 10 bases identical to TRBD1. The germline V gene has CDR1 SGHNT and CDR2 YYREEE (reference sequence). The CDR3 covers 15 residues. V shed 3 bases, J shed 5 bases, and the junction held 4 bases outside the gene matches. The DNA of the CDR3 is TGTGCCAGCAGCTCGAAGGGACAGGGGAATGAAAAACTGTTTTTT. This translates into CASSSKGQGNEKLFF.

This clone was counted once. This same CDR3 is encoded by further DNA sequences in the sample. The chain uses TRBV7-2 and TRBJ2-1; 7 bases map to TRBD1. Per the germline V gene, CDR1 is SGHTA and CDR2 is FQGNSA. CDR3 length equals 15 residues. Germline trimming cut 0 bases from V and 2 bases from J; bases unmatched to any gene: 1. The CDR3 reads CASSLAGQPYNEQFF. Written as DNA, the CDR3 is TGTGCCAGCAGCTTAGCGGGACAGCCCTACAATGAGCAGTTCTTC.

Written as DNA, the CDR3 is TGTGCCAGCAGCTTCGTCGAAACGAATTCACCCCTCCACTTT. Translating it yields CASSFVETNSPLHF. The gene calls are TRBV11-2 and TRBJ1-6; D not resolved. The CDR3 extends over 14 amino acids. Germline lookup yields CDR1 SGHAT and CDR2 FQNNGV. V was trimmed by 3 bases and J by 7 bases, leaving 10 bases between them.

The rearrangement links TRBV27 to TRBJ1-5; D unresolved. Germline V lookup: CDR1 MNHEY, CDR2 SMNVEV (reference sequence). The CDR3 sequence is 15 residues long. Trimming took off 6 bases at V and 8 bases at J, with 20 bases between the two ends. The CDR3 sequence is CASRPISGVVEPQHF. CDR3 bases: TGTGCCAGCAGGCCCATATCCGGGGTGGTAGAGCCCCAGCATTTT.

This chain connects TRBV19 to TRBJ1-1; TRBD1 might be the D (6 bases). Germline CDR1 LNHDA, CDR2 SQIVND (reference sequence). This CDR3 spans 16 amino acids. V lost 3 bases and J 0 bases, leaving 14 bases between the germline ends. DNA of the CDR3: TGTGCCAGTAGTATTTGGGGGGCCAGGGTGAACACTGAAGCTTTCTTT. This gives the protein CASSIWGARVNTEAFF.

This chain uses TRBV7-9 with TRBJ1-4, with D uncertain. CDR1 SEHNR and CDR2 FQNEAQ come from the germline V gene (reference sequence). The V end was cut by 5 bases, the J end by 8 bases, with 24 bases between. This CDR3 contains 17 residues. The CDR3 reads CASSHSIYGREEEKLFF. In DNA form, the CDR3 reads TGTGCCAGCAGCCATTCTATTTACGGAAGAGAGGAGGAAAAACTGTTTTTT.

The chain recombines TRBV6-5 with TRBJ2-3; 10 bases are a match to TRBD2. The germline gives CDR1 MNHEY, CDR2 SVGAGI. The CDR3 covers 13 residues. The V gene end was trimmed by 9 bases and the J gene end by 6 bases; junction bases not matched to a gene: 6. The CDR3 protein is CASSLAGEDTQYF. Here the CDR3 DNA reads TGTGCCAGTAGCCTAGCGGGGGAGGATACGCAGTATTTT.

The V gene is TRBV7-8, the J gene TRBJ2-5; maybe TRBD1 (6 bases). The CDR3 runs to 16 residues. CDR1 is SGHVS and CDR2 is FQNEAQ in the germline V gene. V lost 5 bases to trimming and J lost 4 bases, with 20 bases between them. CDR3 sequence (DNA): TGTGCCAGCAGCCCCGAGCAGGGGTTTGAAGGAGAGACCCAGTACTTC. It translates to CASSPEQGFEGETQYF.

This chain links TRBV7-6 with TRBJ1-3; D call uncertain. In germline, CDR1 is SGHVS, CDR2 FNYEAQ. The V and J ends lost 8 bases and 0 bases respectively, with 17 bases between them. The CDR3 has 16 residues. CDR3 region: CASHSWAGISGNTIYF. The DNA for the CDR3 is TGTGCCAGCCATTCCTGGGCCGGCATCTCTGGAAACACCATATATTTT. The entire variable domain, with the rest obtained from reference TRBV7-6 and TRBJ1-3, is as follows: GAGVSQSPRYKVTKRGQDVALRCDPISGHVSLYWYRQALGQGPEFLTYFNYEAQQDKSGLPNDRFSAERPEGSISTLTIQRTEQRDSAMYRCASHSWAGISGNTIYFGEGSWLTVV.

The chain is built from TRBV6-5 and TRBJ2-3; 7 bases fit TRBD2. J gave up 6 bases and V 5 bases, and 5 bases lay outside the gene matches. Per germline, CDR1 MNHEY and CDR2 SVGAGI. CDR3 length: 13 amino acids. In nucleotides, the CDR3 is TGTGCCAGCAGTCCCGGGCGGGGGGATACGCAGTATTTT. Translated: CASSPGRGDTQYF.

The CDR3 is CASSYSREKLFF. CDR3 coding DNA: TGTGCCAGCAGTTACTCCAGGGAAAAACTGTTTTTT. The J gene is TRBJ1-4, the V gene TRBV6-2 or TRBV6-3; no clear D gene. The CDR3 is 12 amino acids. V was cut by 0 bases and J by 8 bases, with 4 bases left in between. CDR1 and CDR2 (germline): MNHEY, SVGEGT.

The chain combines TRBV10-1 with TRBJ2-1, with TRBD2 matching over 12 bases. Germline V gene data show CDR1 as WNHNN and CDR2 as SYGVQD (reference sequence). J was trimmed by 2 bases and V by 2 bases; bases with no gene match: 1. CDR3 length equals 16 residues. CDR3 in amino acids: CASSERLAGAYNEQFF. The CDR3 nucleotides are TGCGCCAGCAGTGAGAGACTAGCGGGGGCCTACAATGAGCAGTTCTTC.

V usage is TRBV5-8 and J usage is TRBJ1-5; D is ambiguous. The V gene lost 0 bases and the J gene lost 1 base, with 8 bases spanning the gap. This CDR3 is built from 15 residues. Germline V lookup: CDR1 SGHTS, CDR2 YDEGEE. The CDR3 bases are TGTGCCAGCAGCTTGGATGTGGTCAGCAATCAGCCCCAGCATTTT. Translation gives CASSLDVVSNQPQHF.

The chain is built from TRBV3-1 (or the pseudogene TRBV3-2) and TRBJ1-1, with D hard to call. The germline V and J ends were trimmed by 1 base and 1 base, with 16 bases remaining between them. This CDR3 is 17 amino acids long. CDR1 is LGHDT and CDR2 is YNNKEL in the germline V gene (reference sequence). The CDR3 nucleotides are TGTGCCAGCAGCCAAGTGGTGAACAGCCTAGGGAACACTGAAGCTTTCTTT. Its translation: CASSQVVNSLGNTEAFF.

The genes are TRBV19 and TRBJ1-4; 7 bases are a match to TRBD1. CDR3 size: 14 residues. CDR1 is LNHDA, CDR2 SQIVND, per germline (reference sequence). Trimming took 7 bases from V and 8 from J; bases not matched to a gene: 10. The DNA for the CDR3 is TGTGCCAGTACTACAAGGGGGCAAGGGGAAAAACTGTTTTTT. Residues: CASTTRGQGEKLFF. Combining the CDR3 with reference TRBV19 and TRBJ1-4 gives the whole variable domain DGGITQSPKYLFRKEGQNVTLSCEQNLNHDAMYWYRQDPGQGLRLIYYSQIVNDFQKGDIAEGYSVSREKKESFPLTVTSAQKNPTAFYLCASTTRGQGEKLFFGSGTQLSVL.

The CDR3 bases are TGTGCCAGCAGTTACTCGATCCAGGCGTTAAATTCACCCCTCCACTTT. Its translation: CASSYSIQALNSPLHF. The rearrangement links TRBV6-2 or TRBV6-3 to TRBJ1-6; D remains unclear. The CDR3 sequence is 16 residues long. V was cut by 0 bases and J by 7 bases, with 13 bases left in between. Germline V gives CDR1 MNHEY, CDR2 SVGEGT.

V is TRBV7-2 and J is TRBJ2-1; D gene unclear. This CDR3 is built from 12 residues. CDR1 is SGHTA and CDR2 is FQGNSA in the germline V gene. The V end was cut by 0 bases, the J end by 8 bases, with 5 bases between. The CDR3 region has the DNA TGTGCCAGCAGCTTAGCAGGGTATGAGCAGTTCTTC. Translating gives CASSLAGYEQFF.

The chain links TRBV6-1 to TRBJ2-2; 8 bases align to TRBD2. The germline V gene has CDR1 MNHNS and CDR2 SASEGT. J gave up 5 bases and V 3 bases, and 8 bases lay outside the gene matches. The CDR3 is 16 residues long. CDR3 nucleotides: TGTGCCAGCAGTGACCGGCACGGCGGGGGGACCGGGGAGCTGTTTTTT. It codes for CASSDRHGGGTGELFF.

This chain uses TRBV2 with TRBJ2-1; the D gene could be TRBD1 or TRBD2 (6 bases each). With 11 bases removed from V and 9 bases from J, the gap between germline ends came to 17 bases. In germline, CDR1 is SNHLY, CDR2 FYNNEI. The CDR3 is made up of 12 amino acids. CDR3 nucleotides: TGTGCCGGAGAGGGGGGTCGGGGTGAGCAGTTCTTC. Protein: CAGEGGRGEQFF.

The gene calls are TRBV7-2 and TRBJ1-1; D ambiguous. CDR1 and CDR2 from the germline V gene are SGHTA and FQGNSA. The CDR3 length is 15 residues. V was pared by 6 bases and J by 4 bases, with 18 bases between. CDR3 residues: CASSFRGWGGTEAFF. The CDR3 DNA reads TGTGCCAGCAGTTTCCGTGGGTGGGGTGGCACTGAAGCTTTCTTT.

In this sample, this clone turned up once. The rearrangement uses TRBV4-1 and TRBJ1-1, with D unclear. CDR3 length equals 14 residues. V was clipped by 2 bases and J by 1 base, with 8 bases between them. Germline CDR1 reads MGHRA; CDR2 reads YSYEKL. CDR3 nucleotides: TGCGCCAGCAGCCAACGGAATGGGAACACTGAAGCTTTCTTT. This translates into CASSQRNGNTEAFF.

The V gene is TRBV19, the J gene TRBJ1-1; D is unresolved. Germline V CDR1 and CDR2: LNHDA, SQIVND (reference sequence). The CDR3 has 17 amino acids. V was pared by 0 bases and J by 1 base, with 15 bases between. The CDR3 region has the DNA TGTGCCAGTAGTATAGATATTATGGCAGCCCCGAACACTGAAGCTTTCTTT. It encodes CASSIDIMAAPNTEAFF.

The chain employs TRBV27 and TRBJ2-5, with 9 bases identical to TRBD2. CDR1 is MNHEY, CDR2 SMNVEV, per germline (reference sequence). V shed 3 bases, J shed 0 bases, and the junction held 8 bases outside the gene matches. The CDR3 contains 17 residues. Written as DNA, the CDR3 is TGTGCCAGCAGTTTTCCCCCTAGCGGGGCGTACCAAGAGACCCAGTACTTC. This codes for CASSFPPSGAYQETQYF.

The chain recombines TRBV9 with TRBJ1-2; no reliable D call. The CDR3 is 12 amino acids. Germline V gene lookup returns CDR1 SGDLS and CDR2 YYNGEE. The V and J ends lost 3 bases and 8 bases respectively, with 11 bases between them. The CDR3 region has the DNA TGTGCCAGCAGCGACTGGACCGGGGGCTACACCTTC. As protein: CASSDWTGGYTF.

The chain combines TRBV2 with TRBJ1-6; D is possibly TRBD1 (6 bases). The CDR3 has 16 residues. V lost 5 bases and J lost 1, with 12 bases in between. Per the germline V gene, CDR1 is SNHLY and CDR2 is FYNNEI. The CDR3 loop reads CASSYVGGSYNSPLHF. CDR3 coding DNA: TGTGCCAGCAGTTATGTAGGGGGTTCCTATAATTCACCCCTCCACTTT.

The J gene is TRBJ2-7, the V gene TRBV5-1; 10 positions agree with TRBD1. J was trimmed by 2 bases and V by 6 bases; bases with no gene match: 11. The CDR3 contains 16 residues. Germline CDR1 and CDR2: SGHRS and YFSETQ. The CDR3 bases are TGCGCCAGCACTACTGGAGCTGGGACAGGGGCCTACGAGCAGTACTTC. Encoded protein: CASTTGAGTGAYEQYF. Full variable domain (outside the CDR3, taken from reference TRBV5-1 and TRBJ2-7): KAGVTQTPRYLIKTRGQQVTLSCSPISGHRSVSWYQQTPGQGLQFLFEYFSETQRNKGNFPGRFSGRQFSNSRSEMNVSTLELGDSALYLCASTTGAGTGAYEQYFGPGTRLTVT.

This clone was seen just once. This chain uses TRBV11-2 with TRBJ2-1; 14 bases agree with TRBD2. The CDR3 is 18 amino acids. Trimming took 5 bases from V and 0 from J; bases not matched to a gene: 6. Germline V lookup: CDR1 SGHAT, CDR2 FQNNGV. CDR3 protein: CASSHRTSGGPSYNEQFF. The CDR3 DNA is TGTGCCAGCAGCCACCGGACTAGCGGGGGGCCCTCCTACAATGAGCAGTTCTTC.

V usage is TRBV15 and J usage is TRBJ2-5, with 7 nucleotides matching TRBD2. The CDR3 loop spans 17 amino acids. The ends lost 4 bases at V and 1 base at J; junction bases unmatched: 12. Germline-derived CDR1 and CDR2 are LNHNV and YYDKDF (reference sequence). CDR3 residues: CATSTQRKGLSQETQYF. In DNA, the CDR3 is TGTGCCACCAGCACCCAGAGGAAGGGACTAAGCCAAGAGACCCAGTACTTC.